Sequencing of this T cell receptor beta chain was carried out in a study of shared clonotypes between healthy human individuals. The overall study: Sampling drew on donors who were a couple of women and a few men aged 18 to 49. CD8 memory received one plate per donor, CD8 naive two, CD4 memory three and CD4 naive three.

Sequencing was performed with immunoSEQ multiplex PCR; in TCRdb, only in-frame clones are kept and a portion is missing. The table shows around 700,000 clones, with around 78% occurring only once. The study, taken as a whole, reports: Among non-shared clonotypes, generation probabilities were lower than among those shared by all four donors. Between several donors, naive CD4 clonotypes were shared at a level of around 4.8%.

As to this clone: As yet, its antigen is unknown.

V dropped 5 bases and J dropped 0 bases, with 20 bases sitting between them. This CDR3 region has 19 residues. Germline values: CDR1 MDHEN, CDR2 SYDVKM. This chain links TRBV28 with TRBJ2-6, with D possibly TRBD2 on 5 matching bases. The sequence was obtained from a woman in her twenties or thirties in good health. The material sequenced was memory CD4+ T cells sorted from blood. The subset was: CD45RA-negative fraction. The CDR3 DNA reads TGTGCCAGCAGTCTCCTCCGACGGGGTGGGCCCTCTGGGGCCAACGTCCTGACTTTC. This translates into CASSLLRRGGPSGANVLTF. Supplemented by reference TRBV28 and TRBJ2-6, the full variable domain reads DVKVTQSSRYLVKRTGEKVFLECVQDMDHENMFWYRQDPGLGLRLIYFSYDVKMKEKGDIPEGYSVSREKKERFSLILESASTNQTSMYLCASSLLRRGGPSGANVLTFGAGSRLTVL.